The clone carrying this T cell receptor beta chain was found a few times. This sample was taken from a study of early T cells in non-severe SARS-CoV-2 infection. MiXCR, applied by TCRdb to the 5' RACE reads, yields one record per CDR3 protein. The table has roughly 51,000 distinct CDR3 sequences, over 7.5% seen once; the top ten hold about 8.3%. The sample consisted of whole blood. This TCR derives from an adult who was a healthcare worker with PCR-confirmed SARS-CoV-2 infection or an uninfected control (not recorded which).

Here the CDR3 reads CASSLAGTGGIGYTF. The DNA for the CDR3 is TGTGCCAGCAGCTTAGCTGGGACAGGGGGGATTGGCTACACCTTC. The chain links TRBV7-2 to TRBJ1-2; 11 bases line up with TRBD1. This CDR3 comprises 15 residues. V was pared by 0 bases and J by 7 bases, with 4 bases of the junction left unmatched. The V gene's germline CDR1 is SGHTA and CDR2 FQGNSA.